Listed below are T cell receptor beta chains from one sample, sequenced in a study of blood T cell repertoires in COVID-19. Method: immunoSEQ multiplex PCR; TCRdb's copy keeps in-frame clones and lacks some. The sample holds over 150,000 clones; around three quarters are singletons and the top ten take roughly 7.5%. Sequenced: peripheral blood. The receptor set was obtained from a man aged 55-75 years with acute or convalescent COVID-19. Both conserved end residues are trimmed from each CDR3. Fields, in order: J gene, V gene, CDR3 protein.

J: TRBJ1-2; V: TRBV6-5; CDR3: ASSYSTGVKGYT
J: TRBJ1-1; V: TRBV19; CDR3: ASSIGWGRDTEAF
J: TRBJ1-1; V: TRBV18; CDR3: ASSPLRESGNTEAF
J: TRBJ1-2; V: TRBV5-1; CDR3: ASSLSIGGDGYT
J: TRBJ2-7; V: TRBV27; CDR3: ASSSPAIDRGSEREQY
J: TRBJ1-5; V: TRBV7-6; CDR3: ASSPFNRDRSSNQPQH
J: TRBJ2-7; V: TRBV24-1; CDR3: ATSDGPLDEQY
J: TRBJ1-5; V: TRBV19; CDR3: ASSIQEGSNQPQH
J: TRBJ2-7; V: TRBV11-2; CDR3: ASSPGTAPLEQY
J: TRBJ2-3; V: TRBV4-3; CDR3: ASSQDRGFTDTQY
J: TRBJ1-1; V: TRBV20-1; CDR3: SASDRVVNEAF
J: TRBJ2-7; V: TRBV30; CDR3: AWSLQGNEQY
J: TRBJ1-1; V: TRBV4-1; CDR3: ASSRGQGVAEAF
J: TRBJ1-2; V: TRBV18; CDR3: ASSPQGADGYT
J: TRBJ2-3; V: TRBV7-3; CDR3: ASSLNRGDTQY
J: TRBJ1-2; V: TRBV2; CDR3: ASSRQIYGYT
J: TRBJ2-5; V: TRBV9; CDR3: ASSVGVADEETQY
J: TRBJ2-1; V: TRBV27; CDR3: ASSFGMNNEQF
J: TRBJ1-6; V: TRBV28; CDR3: ASSPRTGYSPLH
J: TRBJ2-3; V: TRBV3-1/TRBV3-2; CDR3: ASSQEQLDTQY
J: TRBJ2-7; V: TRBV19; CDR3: ASSPTGAYEQY
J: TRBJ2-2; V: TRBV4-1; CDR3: ASSQYPPDTLSGELF
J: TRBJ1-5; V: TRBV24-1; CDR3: ATSLGQGDNQPQH
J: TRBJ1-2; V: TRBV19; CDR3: ASSDPGTGDMNYGYT
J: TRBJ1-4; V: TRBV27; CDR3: ASKRRQNEKLF
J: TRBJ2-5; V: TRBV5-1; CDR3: ASSPIRETQY
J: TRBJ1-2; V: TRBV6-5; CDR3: ASTRDRRDYGYT
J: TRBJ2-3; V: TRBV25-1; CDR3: AGAGPLTDTQY
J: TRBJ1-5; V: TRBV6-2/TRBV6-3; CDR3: ASSTEDQPQH
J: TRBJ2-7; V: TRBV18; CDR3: ASSPPLGQANYEQY
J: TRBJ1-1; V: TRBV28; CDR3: ASSLTGNTEAF
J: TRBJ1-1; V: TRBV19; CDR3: ASSYSMNTEAF
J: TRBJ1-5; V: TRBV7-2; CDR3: ASSLGGQWSNQPQH
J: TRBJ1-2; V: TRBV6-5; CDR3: ASKAAGGDYGYT
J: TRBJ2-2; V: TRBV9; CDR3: ASSAQGNTGELF
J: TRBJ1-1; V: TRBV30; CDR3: AWKRQGNTEAF
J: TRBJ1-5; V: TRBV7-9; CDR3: ASSFEDNQPQH
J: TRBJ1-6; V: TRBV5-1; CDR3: ASRQGGNSPLH
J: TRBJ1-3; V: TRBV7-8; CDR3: ASSEDRVNTIY
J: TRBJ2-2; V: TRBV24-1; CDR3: ATSDFDRGNTGELF
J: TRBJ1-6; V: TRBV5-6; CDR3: ASSSGTGDSPLH
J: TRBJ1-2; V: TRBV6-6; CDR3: ASSSRTGDGYT
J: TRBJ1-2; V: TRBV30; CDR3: AWSADRFYGYT
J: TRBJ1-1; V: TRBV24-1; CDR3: ATSDFQGQEAF
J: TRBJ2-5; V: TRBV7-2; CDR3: ASRNFGGGLGETQY
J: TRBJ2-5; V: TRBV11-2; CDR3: ASSQTLGEETQY